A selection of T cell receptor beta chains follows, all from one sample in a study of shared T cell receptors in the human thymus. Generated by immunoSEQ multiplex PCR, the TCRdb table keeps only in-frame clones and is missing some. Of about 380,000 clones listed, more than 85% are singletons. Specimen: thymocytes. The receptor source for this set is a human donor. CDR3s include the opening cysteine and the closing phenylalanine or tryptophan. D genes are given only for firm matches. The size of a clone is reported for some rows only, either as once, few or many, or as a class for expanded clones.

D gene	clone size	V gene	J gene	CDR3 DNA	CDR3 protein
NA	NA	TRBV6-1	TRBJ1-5	TGTGCCAGCAGTGGGACAGAGGACTATCAGCCCCAGCATTTT	CASSGTEDYQPQHF
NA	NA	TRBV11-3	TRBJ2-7	TGTGCCAGCAGCTTAACCCCTTCAAGCGGGCTCTACGAGCAGTACTTC	CASSLTPSSGLYEQYF
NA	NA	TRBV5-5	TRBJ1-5	TGTGCCAGCAGCTTGGAGGGCGGCAATCAGCCCCAGCATTTT	CASSLEGGNQPQHF
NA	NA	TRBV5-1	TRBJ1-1	TGCGCCAGCAGCCCATCTCGGGACTCTCCGACAGAGAACACTGAAGCTTTCTTT	CASSPSRDSPTENTEAFF
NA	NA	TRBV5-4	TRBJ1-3	TGTGCCAGCAGCCTAGGGGGGCAGAAACATTTCTCTGGAAACACCATATATTTT	CASSLGGQKHFSGNTIYF
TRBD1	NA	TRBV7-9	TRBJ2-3	TGTGCCAGCAGCCCCAGGACAGGGGCGAGCGATACGCAGTATTTT	CASSPRTGASDTQYF
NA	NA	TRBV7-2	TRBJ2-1	TGTGCCAGCAGCTTAAAATCGGGGTCCTTCAGCTCCTACAATGAGCAGTTCTTC	CASSLKSGSFSSYNEQFF
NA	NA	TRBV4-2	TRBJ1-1	TGTGCCAGCAGACTGATCTTGCAGGCTAGGAACACTGAAGCTTTCTTT	CASRLILQARNTEAFF
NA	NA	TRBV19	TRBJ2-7	TGTGCCAGTAGTACCATGACTAGACCCCGCGAGCAGTACTTC	CASSTMTRPREQYF
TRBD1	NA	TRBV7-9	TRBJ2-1	TGTGCCAGCAGCTTACTCGGGACAGGGGAATATGAGCAGTTCTTC	CASSLLGTGEYEQFF
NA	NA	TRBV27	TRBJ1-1	TGTGCCAGCAGTTGCCACAGGGACACTGAAGCTTTCTTT	CASSCHRDTEAFF
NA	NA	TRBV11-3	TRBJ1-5	TGTGCCAGCAGCTTATCTGCGGGGCTTAACCAGCCCCAGCATTTT	CASSLSAGLNQPQHF
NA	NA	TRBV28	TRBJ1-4	TGTGCCAGCAGCCCCCGGGGGGATGAAAAACTGTTTTTT	CASSPRGDEKLFF
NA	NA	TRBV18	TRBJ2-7	TGTGCCAGCTCACCACCCGGGGGCAGCTACGAGCAGTACTTC	CASSPPGGSYEQYF
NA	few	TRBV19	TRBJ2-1	TGTGCCAGTAGTGCCCTAGGGAGTGAGCAGTTCTTC	CASSALGSEQFF
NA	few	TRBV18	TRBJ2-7	TGTGCCAGCTCACCACTCTCTTTAGACGAGCAGTACTTC	CASSPLSLDEQYF
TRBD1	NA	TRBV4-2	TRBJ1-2	TGTGCCAGCAGCCAAGATCGAGACAGGGGGCCCTATGGCTACACCTTC	CASSQDRDRGPYGYTF
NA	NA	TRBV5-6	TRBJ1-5	TGTGCCAGCAGCGCGCTAACGGGGGACAATCAGCCCCAGCATTTT	CASSALTGDNQPQHF
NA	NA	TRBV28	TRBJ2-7	TGTGCCAGCAGTCCCTGGGACACATACTACGAGCAGTACTTC	CASSPWDTYYEQYF
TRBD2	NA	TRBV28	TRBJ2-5	TGTGCCAGCAGCGTTCCGGGACTAGCGGGTAAAGAGACCCAGTACTTC	CASSVPGLAGKETQYF
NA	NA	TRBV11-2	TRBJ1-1	TGTGCCAGCAGGCGCTTTGGACCGGGGGGCGACACTGAAGCTTTCTTT	CASRRFGPGGDTEAFF
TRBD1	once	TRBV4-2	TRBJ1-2	TGTGCCAGCAGCCAAGAGGACAGGGGTCGAGCCAACTATGGCTACACCTTC	CASSQEDRGRANYGYTF
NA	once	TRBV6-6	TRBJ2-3	TGTGCCAGCAGTCGTCGGGAAGAACATACGCAGTATTTT	CASSRREEHTQYF
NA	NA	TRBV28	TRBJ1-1	TGTGCCAGCAGTTTATGCGATCGGGATACTCTGAACACTGAAGCTTTCTTT	CASSLCDRDTLNTEAFF
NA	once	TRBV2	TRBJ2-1	TGTGCCAGCAGTCTTGGGGGAGTCGCCTACAATGAGCAGTTCTTC	CASSLGGVAYNEQFF
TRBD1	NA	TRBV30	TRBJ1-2	TGTGCCTGGAGTGTATTTTGGACAGGAGTAAACTATGGCTACACCTTC	CAWSVFWTGVNYGYTF
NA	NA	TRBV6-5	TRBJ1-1	TGTGCCAGCAGGATCCATACAAACACTGAAGCTTTCTTT	CASRIHTNTEAFF
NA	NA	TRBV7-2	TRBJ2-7	TGTGCCAGCAGCTTAACGGGTTGGGGCGAGCAGTACTTC	CASSLTGWGEQYF
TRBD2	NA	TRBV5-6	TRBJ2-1	TGTGCCAGCAGCTTTTACGGCGGGAGTAGAAGTAACAATGAGCAGTTCTTC	CASSFYGGSRSNNEQFF
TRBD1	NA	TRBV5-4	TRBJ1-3	TGTGCCAGCAGCTTAACAGGGGGCACTGGAAACACCATATATTTT	CASSLTGGTGNTIYF
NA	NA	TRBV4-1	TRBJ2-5	TGCGCCAGCAGCCAAGAAGGAACGGAAGAGACCCAGTACTTC	CASSQEGTEETQYF
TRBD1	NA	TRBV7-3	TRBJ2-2	TGTGCCAGCAGCTTAAAGGGCAGGGGGCCAACCGGGGAGCTGTTTTTT	CASSLKGRGPTGELFF
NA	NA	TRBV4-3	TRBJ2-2	TGCGCCAGCAGCCAAGAGGGGGGAATCCCCGGGGAGCTGTTTTTT	CASSQEGGIPGELFF
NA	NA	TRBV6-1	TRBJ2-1	TGTGCCAGCATGGACAACGTATACAATGAGCAGTTCTTC	CASMDNVYNEQFF
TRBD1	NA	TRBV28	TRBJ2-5	TGTGCCAGCAGGCGGAAGGGGGCCCAAGAGACCCAGTACTTC	CASRRKGAQETQYF
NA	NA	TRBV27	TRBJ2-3	TGTGCCAGCAGTCTTGGGTCCGCCGGTATCACAGATACGCAGTATTTT	CASSLGSAGITDTQYF
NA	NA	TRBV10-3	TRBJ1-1	TGTGCCATCAGTGTGTTTCCGGGACAACCGAACACTGAAGCTTTCTTT	CAISVFPGQPNTEAFF
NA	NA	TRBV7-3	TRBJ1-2	TGTGCCAGCAGCCCTGGTGCGGCGTTCCCCTATGGCTACACCTTC	CASSPGAAFPYGYTF
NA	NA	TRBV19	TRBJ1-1	TGTGCCAGTAGCCAGGAGAACACTGAAGCTTTCTTT	CASSQENTEAFF
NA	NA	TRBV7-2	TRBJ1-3	TGTGCCAGCAGCTTAGACCAACGCCGAAACACCATATATTTT	CASSLDQRRNTIYF
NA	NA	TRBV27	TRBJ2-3	TGTGCCAGCAGTTTATTCGCTAAACTAAGCACAGATACGCAGTATTTT	CASSLFAKLSTDTQYF
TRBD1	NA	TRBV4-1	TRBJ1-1	TGCGCCAGCAGCCAAGATCTTTCGGCAGGGGGGAACACTGAAGCTTTCTTT	CASSQDLSAGGNTEAFF
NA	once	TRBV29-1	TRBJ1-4	TGCAGCGTTGAACCGGGGGACGGAACTAATGAAAAACTGTTTTTT	CSVEPGDGTNEKLFF